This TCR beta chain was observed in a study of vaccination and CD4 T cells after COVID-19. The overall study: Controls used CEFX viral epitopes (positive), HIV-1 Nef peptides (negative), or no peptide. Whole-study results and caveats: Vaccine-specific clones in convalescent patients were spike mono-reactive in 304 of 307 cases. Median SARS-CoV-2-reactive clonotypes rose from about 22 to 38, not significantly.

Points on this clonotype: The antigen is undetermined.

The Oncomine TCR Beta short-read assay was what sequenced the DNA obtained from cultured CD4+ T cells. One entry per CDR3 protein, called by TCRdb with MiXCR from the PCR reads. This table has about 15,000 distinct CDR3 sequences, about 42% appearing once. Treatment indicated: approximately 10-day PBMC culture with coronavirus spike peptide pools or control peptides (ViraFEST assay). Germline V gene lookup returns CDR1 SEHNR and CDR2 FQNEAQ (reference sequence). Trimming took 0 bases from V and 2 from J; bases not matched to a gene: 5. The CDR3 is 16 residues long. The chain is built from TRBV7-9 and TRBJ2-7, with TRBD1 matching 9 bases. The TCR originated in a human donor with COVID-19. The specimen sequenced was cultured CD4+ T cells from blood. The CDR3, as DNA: TGTGCCAGCAGCTTAGCGAGGGGACAGGGCACCTACGAGCAGTACTTC. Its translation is CASSLARGQGTYEQYF.